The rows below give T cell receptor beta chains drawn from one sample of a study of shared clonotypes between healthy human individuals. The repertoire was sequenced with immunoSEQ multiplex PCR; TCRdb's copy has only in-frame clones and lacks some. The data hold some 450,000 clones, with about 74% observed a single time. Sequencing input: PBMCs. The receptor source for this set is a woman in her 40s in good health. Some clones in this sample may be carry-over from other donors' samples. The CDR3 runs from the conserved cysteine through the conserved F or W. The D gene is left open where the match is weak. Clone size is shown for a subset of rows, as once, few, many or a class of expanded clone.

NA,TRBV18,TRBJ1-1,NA,CASSQTQNTEAFF,TGTGCCAGCTCACAAACACAGAACACTGAAGCTTTCTTT
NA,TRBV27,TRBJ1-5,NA,CARIGGCRGSCNQPQHF,TGTGCCAGGATCGGGGGGTGCCGGGGCAGCTGCAATCAGCCCCAGCATTTT
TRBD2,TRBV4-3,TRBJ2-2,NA,CASSPGLEVTGELFF,TGCGCCAGCAGCCCGGGACTAGAAGTCACCGGGGAGCTGTTTTTT
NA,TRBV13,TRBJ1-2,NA,CASSLGRTNYGYTF,TGTGCCAGCAGCTTAGGGCGGACTAACTATGGCTACACCTTC
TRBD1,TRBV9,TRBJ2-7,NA,CASSPPGTGFEQYF,TGTGCCAGCAGCCCCCCCGGGACAGGCTTCGAGCAGTACTTC
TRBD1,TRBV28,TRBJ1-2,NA,CASASTGSGSGYTF,TGTGCCAGCGCATCGACAGGGTCGGGTAGTGGCTACACCTTC
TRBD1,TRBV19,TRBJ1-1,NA,CASSPGQGNTEAFF,TGTGCCAGTAGCCCAGGACAGGGAAACACTGAAGCTTTCTTT
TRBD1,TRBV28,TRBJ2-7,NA,CASSTPGTGNYEQYF,TGTGCCAGCAGTACCCCCGGGACAGGGAACTACGAGCAGTACTTC
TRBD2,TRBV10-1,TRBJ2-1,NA,CASSEGLAGGSYNEQFF,TGCGCCAGCAGTGAGGGACTAGCGGGAGGGTCCTACAATGAGCAGTTCTTC
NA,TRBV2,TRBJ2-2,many,CASSDRAYGDTGELFF,TGTGCCAGCAGTGATCGGGCATATGGGGACACCGGGGAGCTGTTTTTT
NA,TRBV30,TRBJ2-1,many,CAWALQPYNEQFF,TGTGCCTGGGCGCTCCAACCCTACAATGAGCAGTTCTTC
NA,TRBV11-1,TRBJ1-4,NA,CASSLGGRTNEKLFF,TGTGCCAGCAGCTTAGGGGGAAGAACTAATGAAAAACTGTTTTTT
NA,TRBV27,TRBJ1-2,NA,CASSISGYGGYTF,TGTGCCAGCAGTATATCTGGTTACGGTGGCTACACCTTC
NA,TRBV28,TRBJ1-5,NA,CASNRQRAFNQPQHF,TGTGCCAGCAATCGACAGCGTGCGTTCAATCAGCCCCAGCATTTT
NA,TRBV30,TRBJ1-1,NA,CAWSELGRNTEAFF,TGTGCCTGGAGTGAGTTAGGGAGGAACACTGAAGCTTTCTTT
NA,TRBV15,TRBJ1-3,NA,CATSRDGRLGNTIYF,TGTGCCACCAGCAGAGATGGAAGGTTAGGTAACACCATATATTTT
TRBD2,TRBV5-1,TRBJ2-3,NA,CASSSGLADSTDTQYF,TGCGCCAGCAGCTCTGGACTAGCGGACAGCACAGATACGCAGTATTTT
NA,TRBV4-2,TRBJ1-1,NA,CASSPRVGNTEAFF,TGTGCCAGCAGCCCCCGGGTGGGGAACACTGAAGCTTTCTTT
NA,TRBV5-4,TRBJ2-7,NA,CASSLDRASYEQYF,TGTGCCAGCAGCTTGGACAGGGCTTCCTACGAGCAGTACTTC
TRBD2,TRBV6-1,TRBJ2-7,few,CASSELAGPSYEQYF,TGTGCCAGCAGTGAACTAGCGGGACCCTCCTACGAGCAGTACTTC
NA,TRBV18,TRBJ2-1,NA,CASSPPAGLGPHNEQFF,TGTGCCAGCTCACCCCCGGCGGGGCTCGGGCCCCACAATGAGCAGTTCTTC
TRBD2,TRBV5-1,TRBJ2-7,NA,CASSLARTSGRTDEQYF,TGCGCCAGCAGCTTGGCTAGGACTAGCGGGAGGACCGACGAGCAGTACTTC
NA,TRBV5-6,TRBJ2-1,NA,CASGMRGMNEQFF,TGTGCCAGCGGAATGCGGGGTATGAATGAGCAGTTCTTC
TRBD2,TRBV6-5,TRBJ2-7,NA,CASSYGLAGEVKVQYF,TGTGCCAGCAGTTACGGACTAGCGGGAGAGGTAAAGGTGCAGTACTTC
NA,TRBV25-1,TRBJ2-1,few,CASRLSSYNEQFF,TGTGCCAGCAGACTGAGCTCCTACAATGAGCAGTTCTTC
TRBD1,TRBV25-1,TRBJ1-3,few,CASSVRQGVRSGNTIYF,TGTGCCAGCAGTGTGAGACAGGGGGTGCGCTCTGGAAACACCATATATTTT
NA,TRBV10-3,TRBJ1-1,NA,CAISESSGEVRAFF,TGTGCCATCAGTGAGTCGTCAGGGGAGGTGCGGGCTTTCTTT
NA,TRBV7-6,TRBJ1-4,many,CASSLAVTGPTEKLFF,TGTGCCAGCAGCTTAGCAGTGACAGGCCCAACTGAAAAACTGTTTTTT
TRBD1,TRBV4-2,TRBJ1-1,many,CASSQEGDRAFAEAFF,TGTGCCAGCAGCCAAGAGGGGGACAGGGCGTTTGCTGAAGCTTTCTTT
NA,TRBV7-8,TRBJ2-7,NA,CASSLGGTLSF,TGTGCCAGCAGCTTAGGGGGGACACTGAGCTTC
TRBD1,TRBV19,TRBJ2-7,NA,CASSAGTGATGYEQYF,TGTGCCAGTAGTGCTGGGACAGGGGCAACCGGCTACGAGCAGTACTTC
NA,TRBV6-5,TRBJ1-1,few,CASSPKENTEAFF,TGTGCCAGCAGTCCCAAGGAGAACACTGAAGCTTTCTTT
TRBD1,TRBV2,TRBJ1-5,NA,CASRGDRALQPQHF,TGTGCCAGCAGGGGTGACAGGGCTCTTCAGCCCCAGCATTTT
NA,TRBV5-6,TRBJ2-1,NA,CASSLFNGGAYNEQFF,TGTGCCAGCAGCTTGTTCAACGGTGGGGCATACAATGAGCAGTTCTTC
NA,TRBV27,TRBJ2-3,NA,CASSLARGFPQYF,TGTGCCAGCAGTTTAGCCCGCGGTTTCCCGCAGTATTTT
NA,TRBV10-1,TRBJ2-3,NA,CASSEDFSSTQYF,TGCGCCAGCAGTGAGGACTTTTCGTCTACGCAGTATTTT
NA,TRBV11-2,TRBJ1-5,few,CASSIGQNQPQHF,TGTGCCAGCAGCATCGGACAGAATCAGCCCCAGCATTTT
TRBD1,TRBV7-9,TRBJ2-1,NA,CASSPQRTGINEQFF,TGTGCCAGCAGCCCACAACGGACAGGGATAAATGAGCAGTTCTTC
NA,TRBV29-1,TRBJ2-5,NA,CSAGGGETQYF,TGCAGCGCCGGCGGAGGAGAGACCCAGTACTTC
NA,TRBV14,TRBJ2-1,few,CASSQVLSYNEQFF,TGTGCCAGCAGCCAAGTGCTCTCCTACAATGAGCAGTTCTTC
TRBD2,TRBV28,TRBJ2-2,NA,CASTIAGVDTGELFF,TGTGCCAGCACTATAGCGGGAGTAGACACCGGGGAGCTGTTTTTT
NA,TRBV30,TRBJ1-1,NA,CAWSVRWGQGPGTEAFF,TGTGCCTGGAGTGTAAGGTGGGGGCAGGGGCCGGGCACTGAAGCTTTCTTT
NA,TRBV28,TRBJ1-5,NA,CASSLTAGQGEQPQHF,TGTGCCAGCAGTTTAACGGCGGGGCAGGGTGAACAGCCCCAGCATTTT